These 20 T cell receptor beta chains were sequenced from one sample in a study of OX40 agonist ivuxolimab in advanced cancers. The repertoire was sequenced with immunoSEQ multiplex PCR; TCRdb's copy has only in-frame clones and lacks some. The sample comprises around 70,000 clones, over 80% of which are singletons, and 5.9% rests with the top ten. Sequenced material: CD4+ or CD8+ T cells sorted from blood, taken in a trial of the OX40 agonist ivuxolimab. The origin of the receptors is an adult with an advanced solid tumor such as melanoma, head and neck, liver or kidney cancer.

The chain is built from TRBV27 and TRBJ2-7; TRBD2 matches at 9 bases. The CDR3 contains 18 residues. The germline V gene has CDR1 MNHEY and CDR2 SMNVEV (reference sequence). J gave up 4 bases and V 0 bases, and 13 bases lay outside the gene matches. The CDR3 spells CASSLSMASGDLGYEQYF. CDR3 coding DNA: TGTGCCAGCAGTTTATCGATGGCTAGCGGGGACCTAGGGTACGAGCAGTACTTC.

The rearrangement joins TRBV7-9 to TRBJ1-3; no clear D. The CDR3 totals 14 residues. Germline lookup yields CDR1 SEHNR and CDR2 FQNEAQ (reference sequence). The V and J ends lost 4 bases and 1 base respectively, with 8 bases between them. The DNA of the CDR3 is TGTGCCAGCAGCTCGGGGAGTTCTGGAAACACCATATATTTT. Amino acid sequence: CASSSGSSGNTIYF.

The chain recombines TRBV28 with TRBJ1-6; no firm D call. The V gene's germline CDR1 is MDHEN and CDR2 SYDVKM. V lost 3 bases and J lost 8, with 11 bases in between. The CDR3 has 14 residues. The CDR3 DNA reads as TGTGCCAGCAGTTTGGGAGGTGTCGATTCACCCCTCCACTTT. Translating it yields CASSLGGVDSPLHF.

The chain carries TRBV10-2 and TRBJ2-7, with D perhaps matching TRBD1 or TRBD2 (7 bases each). From germline, CDR1 is WSHSY and CDR2 SAAADI. The CDR3 loop spans 12 amino acids. Trimming cost V 10 bases and J 3 bases, with 13 bases left between them. The CDR3 protein is CATSGGGYEQYV. CDR3 DNA sequence: TGCGCCACGTCAGGGGGGGGCTACGAGCAGTACGTC.

V usage is TRBV2 and J usage is TRBJ1-1; D remains ambiguous. Per the germline V gene, CDR1 is SNHLY and CDR2 is FYNNEI. CDR3 size: 10 residues. V gave up 6 bases and J gave up 7 bases, with 6 bases separating them. This chain's CDR3 is CASSLGEAFF. In nucleotides, the CDR3 is TGTGCCAGCAGCCTAGGTGAAGCTTTCTTT.

V and J are TRBV10-3 and TRBJ1-5; D may be TRBD1 (5 bases). V was trimmed by 3 bases and J by 4 bases, leaving 16 bases between them. This CDR3 is 16 amino acids long. CDR1 and CDR2 (germline): ENHRY, SYGVKD. CDR3 residues: CAISERRAGENQPQHF. The CDR3 coding sequence is TGTGCCATCAGTGAAAGGAGAGCGGGGGAGAATCAGCCCCAGCATTTT.

CDR3 sequence (DNA): TGCGCCAGCAGCTTGCCCACAGGGGCAGAAGGCTACACCTTC. Residues: CASSLPTGAEGYTF. The chain recombines TRBV5-1 with TRBJ1-2; TRBD1 matches at 7 bases. Unmatched junction bases numbered 8, after V lost 1 base and J lost 8 bases. The CDR3 loop spans 14 amino acids. The germline CDR1 and CDR2 sequences are SGHRS and YFSETQ.

The chain uses TRBV11-3 and TRBJ1-2; D call uncertain. CDR1 is SGHNT and CDR2 is YENEEA in the germline V gene. The CDR3 loop spans 12 amino acids. V shed 5 bases and J shed 4 bases, with 8 bases lying between them. The CDR3 nucleotides read TGTGCCAGCAGCCCTGACCTCTATGGCTACACCTTC. This codes for CASSPDLYGYTF.

The CDR3 bases are TGTGCCAGCAGTTACAACTGGGACTACGAGCAGTACTTC. Protein product: CASSYNWDYEQYF. V gene TRBV6-5 combines with J gene TRBJ2-7; D is unresolved. Between the trimmed V and J ends, which lost 2 bases and 3 bases, there was a span of 8 bases. CDR1 is MNHEY and CDR2 is SVGAGI in the germline V gene. This CDR3 comprises 13 residues.

This clone was found a few times. V is TRBV2 and J is TRBJ2-1, with 8 bases that match TRBD1. The germline gives CDR1 SNHLY, CDR2 FYNNEI. There are 15 residues in the CDR3. J gave up 2 bases and V 6 bases, and 6 bases lay outside the gene matches. CDR3 in amino acids: CASSGDRGTYNEQFF. The CDR3 DNA reads as TGTGCCAGCAGCGGAGACAGGGGTACCTACAATGAGCAGTTCTTC.

The V gene is TRBV7-9, the J gene TRBJ1-1; 9 nucleotides match TRBD1. The germline CDR1 and CDR2 sequences are SEHNR and FQNEAQ (reference sequence). Trimming cost V 6 bases and J 5 bases; bases outside gene matches: 10. The CDR3 spans 15 residues. CDR3 in amino acids: CASRQNRGRGTEAFF. CDR3 DNA sequence: TGTGCCAGCAGACAAAACAGGGGGCGAGGAACTGAAGCTTTCTTT.

The chain links TRBV6-1 to TRBJ2-6; D gene uncertain. Germline assignment: CDR1 MNHNS and CDR2 SASEGT. This CDR3 has 13 amino acids. Deletions cut 6 bases from V and 0 bases from J, with 3 bases between. The CDR3 is CASRASGANVLTF. The DNA for the CDR3 is TGTGCCAGCAGGGCCTCTGGGGCCAACGTCCTGACTTTC.

The gene calls are TRBV5-1 and TRBJ1-3; D might be TRBD1 (6 bases). The V end was cut by 4 bases, the J end by 9 bases, with 14 bases between. The CDR3 length is 13 residues. Germline V gene sequence: CDR1 SGHRS, CDR2 YFSETQ. The CDR3 is CASSADSIGTIYF. The CDR3 DNA reads TGCGCCAGCAGCGCGGACAGTATCGGCACCATATATTTT. The full variable domain, completed using reference TRBV5-1 and TRBJ1-3, is KAGVTQTPRYLIKTRGQQVTLSCSPISGHRSVSWYQQTPGQGLQFLFEYFSETQRNKGNFPGRFSGRQFSNSRSEMNVSTLELGDSALYLCASSADSIGTIYFGEGSWLTVV.

The V gene is TRBV28, the J gene TRBJ1-6; D might be TRBD1 (6 bases). Trimming took 6 bases from V and 9 from J, leaving 27 bases between them. CDR3 length: 18 residues. Per germline, CDR1 MDHEN and CDR2 SYDVKM. CDR3 amino acids: CASRSGAAGVLMGSPLHF. For the CDR3, the DNA is TGTGCCAGCAGATCGGGGGCGGCAGGGGTGCTGATGGGTTCACCCCTCCACTTT.

This chain links TRBV28 with TRBJ2-7, with D possibly being TRBD2 (6 bases). V lost 6 bases and J lost 0, with 12 bases in between. Looked up from germline, CDR1 is MDHEN and CDR2 is SYDVKM. The CDR3 runs 14 residues. The CDR3 DNA reads TGTGCCAGCAGCCCCGGAGGGATCTCCTACGAGCAGTACGTC. Its protein is CASSPGGISYEQYV.

This clone has a handful of counts. This chain joins TRBV28 and TRBJ2-7, with D hard to call. Looked up from germline, CDR1 is MDHEN and CDR2 is SYDVKM. Trimming removed 4 bases at V and 3 bases at J, with 1 base between. The CDR3 is 10 amino acids. The CDR3 nucleotides are TGTGCCAGCAGTTACTACGAGCAGTACTTC. This gives the protein CASSYYEQYF. The variable domain in full, with the rest retrieved from reference TRBV28 and TRBJ2-7, is DVKVTQSSRYLVKRTGEKVFLECVQDMDHENMFWYRQDPGLGLRLIYFSYDVKMKEKGDIPEGYSVSREKKERFSLILESASTNQTSMYLCASSYYEQYFGPGTRLTVT.

The rearrangement uses TRBV2 and TRBJ2-1, with D maybe TRBD1 (5 bases). CDR3 length: 12 residues. V shed 4 bases and J shed 11 bases, with 12 bases lying between them. Germline V gives CDR1 SNHLY, CDR2 FYNNEI. CDR3 nucleotide sequence: TGTGCCAGCAGTGGGGGTGACAGAAAGCAGTTCTTC. It is translated as CASSGGDRKQFF.

This clone was picked up a small number of times. The rearrangement uses TRBV7-9 and TRBJ2-7; 7 positions match TRBD1. The germline V gene has CDR1 SEHNR and CDR2 FQNEAQ (reference sequence). With V trimmed by 5 bases and J by 2 bases, 9 bases remained unmatched. The CDR3 runs to 15 residues. The CDR3 spells CASSRLRDSPYEQYV. Written as DNA, the CDR3 is TGTGCCAGCAGCCGTCTCCGGGACAGCCCCTACGAGCAGTACGTC.

The rearrangement joins TRBV18 to TRBJ2-1; 7 bases align to TRBD1. V gave up 1 base and J gave up 4 bases; unmatched junction bases: 7. Per germline, CDR1 KGHSH and CDR2 LQKENI. CDR3 length: 16 residues. In DNA form, the CDR3 reads TGTGCCAGCTCACCACGTTGGCAGGGGGTGTACAATGAGCAGTTCTTC. This sequence encodes CASSPRWQGVYNEQFF.

This clone was counted only a few times. The chain carries TRBV5-4 and TRBJ1-6, with 9 bases identical to TRBD1. CDR3 length: 16 residues. Germline V gives CDR1 SGHNT, CDR2 YYREEE (reference sequence). V lost 1 base and J lost 8; bases outside the gene matches: 7. CDR3 residues: CASSLPGTGTDSPLHF. The CDR3 nucleotides read TGTGCCAGCAGCTTGCCAGGGACAGGGACGGATTCACCCCTCCACTTT.